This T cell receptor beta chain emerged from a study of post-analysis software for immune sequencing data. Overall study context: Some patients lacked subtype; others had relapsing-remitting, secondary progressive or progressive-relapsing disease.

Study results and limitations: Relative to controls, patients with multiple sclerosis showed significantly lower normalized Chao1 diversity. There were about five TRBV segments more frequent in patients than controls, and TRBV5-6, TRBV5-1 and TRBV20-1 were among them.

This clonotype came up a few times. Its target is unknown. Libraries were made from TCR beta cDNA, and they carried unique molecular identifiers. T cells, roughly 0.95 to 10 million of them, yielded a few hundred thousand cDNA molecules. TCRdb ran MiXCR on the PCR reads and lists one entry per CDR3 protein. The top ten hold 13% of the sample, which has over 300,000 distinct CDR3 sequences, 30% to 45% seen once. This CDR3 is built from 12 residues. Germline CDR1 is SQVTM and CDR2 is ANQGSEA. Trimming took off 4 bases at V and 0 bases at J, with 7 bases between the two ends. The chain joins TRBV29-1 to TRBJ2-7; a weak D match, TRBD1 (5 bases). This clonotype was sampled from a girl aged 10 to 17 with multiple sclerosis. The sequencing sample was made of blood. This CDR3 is CSVGQFSYEQYF. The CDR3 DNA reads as TGCAGCGTTGGACAGTTCTCCTACGAGCAGTACTTC.